Listed below are T cell receptor beta chains from one sample, sequenced in a study of response to subunit inactivated influenza vaccine. One entry per CDR3 protein results from TCRdb running MiXCR on the RT-PCR reads. The sample has roughly 500,000 distinct CDR3 sequences; 15% to 20% are singletons. The sample in question was CD4+ T cells sorted from PBMCs, obtained around 25 months after vaccination. Receptor source: a man between 45 and 75 years old who received an inactivated influenza vaccine. The CDR3 runs from the conserved cysteine through the conserved F or W. D genes are given only for firm matches. Clone size is stated in some rows and not others, as once, few, many or a class when expanded.

V gene: TRBV27
J gene: TRBJ2-3
D gene: TRBD2
clone size: many
CDR3 protein: CASSVSGRAGDTQYF
CDR3 DNA: TGTGCCAGCTCGGTCAGCGGGAGGGCTGGAGATACGCAGTATTTT

V gene: TRBV5-1
J gene: TRBJ2-7
D gene: TRBD1
clone size: NA
CDR3 protein: CASSGTGGLPYEQYF
CDR3 DNA: TGCGCCAGCAGCGGGACAGGGGGTCTACCCTACGAGCAGTACTTC

V gene: TRBV4-2
J gene: TRBJ1-2
D gene: NA
clone size: NA
CDR3 protein: CASSQVMRGYGYTF
CDR3 DNA: TGTGCCAGCAGCCAAGTCATGCGGGGCTATGGCTACACCTTC

V gene: TRBV11-1
J gene: TRBJ2-5
D gene: TRBD2
clone size: NA
CDR3 protein: CASSSPKLGRGSSKETQYF
CDR3 DNA: TGTGCCAGCAGCTCCCCCAAACTTGGGCGGGGGTCCTCTAAAGAGACCCAGTACTTC

V gene: TRBV28
J gene: TRBJ2-7
D gene: NA
clone size: NA
CDR3 protein: CASTSHKAALTDYYEQYF
CDR3 DNA: TGTGCCAGCACAAGCCACAAGGCCGCCCTGACCGACTACTACGAGCAGTACTTC

V gene: TRBV5-1
J gene: TRBJ2-6
D gene: NA
clone size: NA
CDR3 protein: CASTESSGANVLTF
CDR3 DNA: TGCGCCAGTACGGAGAGCTCTGGGGCCAACGTCCTGACTTTC

V gene: TRBV20-1
J gene: TRBJ2-5
D gene: NA
clone size: few
CDR3 protein: CSASRPVGETQYF
CDR3 DNA: TGCAGTGCTTCACGCCCCGTCGGTGAGACCCAGTACTTC

V gene: TRBV6-1
J gene: TRBJ2-1
D gene: TRBD2
clone size: few
CDR3 protein: CATEILAGAVNEQFF
CDR3 DNA: TGTGCCACCGAAATACTAGCGGGAGCTGTCAATGAGCAGTTCTTC

V gene: TRBV29-1
J gene: TRBJ2-5
D gene: NA
clone size: many
CDR3 protein: CSVGSDQETQYF
CDR3 DNA: TGCAGCGTTGGGTCCGACCAAGAGACCCAGTACTTC

V gene: TRBV20-1
J gene: TRBJ2-5
D gene: NA
clone size: NA
CDR3 protein: CSASWGEYQETQYF
CDR3 DNA: TGCAGTGCTAGCTGGGGGGAGTACCAAGAGACCCAGTACTTC

V gene: TRBV5-1
J gene: TRBJ2-3
D gene: NA
clone size: NA
CDR3 protein: CASSPRPGGPYTDTQYF
CDR3 DNA: TGCGCCAGCAGCCCCAGACCCGGGGGGCCCTACACAGATACGCAGTATTTT

V gene: TRBV7-2
J gene: TRBJ2-3
D gene: TRBD2
clone size: NA
CDR3 protein: CASSSSGGAANTQYF
CDR3 DNA: TGTGCCAGCAGCTCTAGCGGGGGGGCCGCGAATACGCAGTATTTT

V gene: TRBV12-3/TRBV12-4
J gene: TRBJ1-4
D gene: NA
clone size: NA
CDR3 protein: CASRPGTPGEKLFF
CDR3 DNA: TGTGCCAGCAGACCGGGGACCCCTGGGGAAAAACTGTTTTTT

V gene: TRBV4-2
J gene: TRBJ2-7
D gene: TRBD1
clone size: NA
CDR3 protein: CASSLNRGHILEQYF
CDR3 DNA: TGTGCCAGCAGCCTCAACAGGGGGCATATTCTCGAGCAGTACTTC

V gene: TRBV9
J gene: TRBJ2-7
D gene: NA
clone size: many
CDR3 protein: CASSAPSRRAYEQYF
CDR3 DNA: TGTGCCAGCAGCGCACCGTCCCGACGGGCCTACGAGCAGTACTTC

V gene: TRBV20-1
J gene: TRBJ2-3
D gene: NA
clone size: NA
CDR3 protein: CSARGPARGTDTQYF
CDR3 DNA: TGCAGTGCTAGAGGCCCGGCGAGGGGCACAGATACGCAGTATTTT

V gene: TRBV7-2
J gene: TRBJ2-5
D gene: TRBD2
clone size: NA
CDR3 protein: CASSPLGGRVQETQYF
CDR3 DNA: TGTGCCAGCAGCCCCCTCGGCGGGAGGGTCCAAGAGACCCAGTACTTC